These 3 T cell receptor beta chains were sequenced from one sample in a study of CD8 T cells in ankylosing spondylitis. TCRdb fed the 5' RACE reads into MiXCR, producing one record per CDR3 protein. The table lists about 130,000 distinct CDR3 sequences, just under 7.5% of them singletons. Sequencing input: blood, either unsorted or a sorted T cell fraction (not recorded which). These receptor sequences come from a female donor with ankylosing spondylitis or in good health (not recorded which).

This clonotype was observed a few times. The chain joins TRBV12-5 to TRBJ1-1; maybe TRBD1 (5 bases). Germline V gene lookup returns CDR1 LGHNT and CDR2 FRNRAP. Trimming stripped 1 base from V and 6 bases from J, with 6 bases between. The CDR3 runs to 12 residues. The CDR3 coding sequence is TGTGCTAGTGGTTTGGGGGGCGCTGAAGCTTTCTTT. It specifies CASGLGGAEAFF. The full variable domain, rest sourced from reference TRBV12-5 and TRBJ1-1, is DARVTQTPRHKVTEMGQEVTMRCQPILGHNTVFWYRQTMMQGLELLAYFRNRAPLDDSGMPKDRFSAEMPDATLATLKIQPSEPRDSAVYFCASGLGGAEAFFGQGTRLTVV.

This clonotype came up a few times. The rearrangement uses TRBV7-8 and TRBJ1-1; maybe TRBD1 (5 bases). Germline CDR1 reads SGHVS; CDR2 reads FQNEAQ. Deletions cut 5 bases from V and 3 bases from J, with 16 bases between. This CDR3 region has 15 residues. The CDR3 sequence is CASSADGGEDTEAFF. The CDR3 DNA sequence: TGTGCCAGCAGCGCCGACGGGGGAGAGGACACTGAAGCTTTCTTT.

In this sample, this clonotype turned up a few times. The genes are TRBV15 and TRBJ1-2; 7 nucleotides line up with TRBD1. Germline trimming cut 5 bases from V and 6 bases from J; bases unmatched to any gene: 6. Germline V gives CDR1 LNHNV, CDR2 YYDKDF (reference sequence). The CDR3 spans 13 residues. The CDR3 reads CATSADRVNGYTF. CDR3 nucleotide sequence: TGTGCCACCAGCGCTGACAGGGTAAATGGCTACACCTTC.